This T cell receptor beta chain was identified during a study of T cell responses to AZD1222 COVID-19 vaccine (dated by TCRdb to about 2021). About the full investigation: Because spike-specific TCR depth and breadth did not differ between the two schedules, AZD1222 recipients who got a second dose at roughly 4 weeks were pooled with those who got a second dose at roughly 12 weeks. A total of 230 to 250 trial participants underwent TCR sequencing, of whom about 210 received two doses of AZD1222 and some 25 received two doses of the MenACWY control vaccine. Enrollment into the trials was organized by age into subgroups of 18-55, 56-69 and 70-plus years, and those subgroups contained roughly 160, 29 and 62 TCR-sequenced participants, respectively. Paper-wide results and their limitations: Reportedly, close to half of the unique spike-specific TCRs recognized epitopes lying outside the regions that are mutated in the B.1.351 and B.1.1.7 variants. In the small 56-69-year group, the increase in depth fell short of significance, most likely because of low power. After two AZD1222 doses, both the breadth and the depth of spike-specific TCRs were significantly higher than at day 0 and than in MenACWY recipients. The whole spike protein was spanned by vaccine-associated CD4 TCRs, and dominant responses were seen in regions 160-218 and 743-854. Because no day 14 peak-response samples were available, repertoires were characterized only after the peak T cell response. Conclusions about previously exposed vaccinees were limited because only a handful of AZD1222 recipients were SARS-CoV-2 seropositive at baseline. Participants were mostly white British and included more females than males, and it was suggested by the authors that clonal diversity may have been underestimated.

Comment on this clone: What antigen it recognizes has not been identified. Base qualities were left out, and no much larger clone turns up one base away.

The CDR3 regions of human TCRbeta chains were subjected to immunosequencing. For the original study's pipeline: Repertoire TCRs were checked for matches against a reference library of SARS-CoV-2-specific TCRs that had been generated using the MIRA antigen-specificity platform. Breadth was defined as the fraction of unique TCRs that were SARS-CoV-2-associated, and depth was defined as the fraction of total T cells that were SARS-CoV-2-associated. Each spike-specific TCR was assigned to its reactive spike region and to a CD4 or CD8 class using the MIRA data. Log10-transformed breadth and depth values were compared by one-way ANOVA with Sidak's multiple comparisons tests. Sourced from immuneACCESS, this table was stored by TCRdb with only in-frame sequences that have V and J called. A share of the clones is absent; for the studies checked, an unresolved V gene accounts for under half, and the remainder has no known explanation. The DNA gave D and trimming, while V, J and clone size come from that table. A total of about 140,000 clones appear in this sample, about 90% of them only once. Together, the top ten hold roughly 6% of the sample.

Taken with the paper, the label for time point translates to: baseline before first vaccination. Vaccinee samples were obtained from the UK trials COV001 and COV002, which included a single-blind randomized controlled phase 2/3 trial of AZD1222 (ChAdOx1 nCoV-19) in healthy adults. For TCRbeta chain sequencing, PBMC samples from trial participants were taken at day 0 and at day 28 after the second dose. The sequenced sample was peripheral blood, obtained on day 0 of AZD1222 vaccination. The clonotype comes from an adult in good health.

CDR3 sequence: CASTQWAGVGYEQYF. The DNA sequence is TGTGCCAGCACTCAGTGGGCAGGGGTTGGGTACGAGCAGTACTTC. This receptor chain uses TRBV6-5 and TRBJ2-7; the D gene is perhaps TRBD1, on 6 matching bases. Counted from cysteine to phenylalanine, this CDR3 has 15 amino acids. Only the CDR3 region is kept as DNA, spanning 45 bases read in frame from base 1. Per the germline V gene, MNHEY is the CDR1 and SVGAGI is the CDR2. V is pared back by 7 bases and J by 4 bases, with 20 bases lying between the germline termini.